The table lists the clone carrying this TCR beta chain with a few counts. Its target is not known. Germline V gives CDR1 MNHEY, CDR2 SVGAGI. The CDR3 runs 13 residues. Trimming stripped 7 bases from V and 8 bases from J, with 15 bases between. The source of the sample is a study of Ad26.COV2.S vaccination and SARS-CoV-2 variants. Looking at the study overall: The vaccine Ad26.COV2.S was put into the muscle once, or twice with 56 days between.

The assay was immunoSEQ multiplex PCR, and TCRdb's table has in-frame clones only and misses some. In the table there are 350,000 to 400,000 clones, about 88% of which are singletons. This sample's treatment: some 20 received Ad26.COV2.S at low or high dose, single or two shots; 5 received placebo; per-sample allocation not given. Samples were taken on day 63 after the first vaccine or placebo injection. Points from the study as a whole: Similar non-spike TCR breadth was seen in vaccine and placebo recipients.

The chain uses TRBV6-5 and TRBJ2-1; a possible D gene is TRBD1 (5 bases). This specimen was peripheral blood, taken in a trial of Ad26.COV2.S vaccine versus placebo. This clonotype originated in a person aged 18 to 59 who received the Ad26.COV2.S COVID-19 vaccine or a placebo. The CDR3 DNA is TGTGCCAGCACCAAGGGTAGGGGCGATGAGCAGTTCTTC. Residues: CASTKGRGDEQFF.